Included here is one T cell receptor beta chain sequence, with context. The data belong to a study of technical replicates of blood from several donors. Only in-frame clones appear in the TCRdb table, and some are missing; sequencing was by immunoSEQ multiplex PCR. The table records tens of thousands of clones, about 95% of them present only once. The TCR originated in a human donor in good health. Input material: T cells isolated from PBMCs.

CDR3 bases: TGCAGCGCGGACACGGGAGATGGCACGCCTAGCACAGATACGCAGTATTTT. Translated: CSADTGDGTPSTDTQYF. The rearrangement uses TRBV29-1 and TRBJ2-3; a possible D gene is TRBD2 (6 bases). From germline, CDR1 is SQVTM and CDR2 ANQGSEA. Deletions cut 7 bases from V and 0 bases from J, with 23 bases between. The CDR3 is 17 residues long.